This T cell receptor beta chain was documented in a study of cytomegalovirus exposure and HLA in healthy donors. TCRdb's copy holds only in-frame clones and misses some; the assay was immunoSEQ multiplex PCR. The repertoire holds roughly 300,000 clones, roughly 90% seen once, with over 0.85% in the top ten. The junction had 4 bases not matched to a gene; V was cut back by 6 bases and J by 0 bases. Germline CDR1 is SGHTA and CDR2 is FQGTGA. This CDR3 has 15 amino acids. On this clone itself: Its antigen is still unknown. This same CDR3 is encoded by further DNA sequences in the sample.

Regarding the study as a whole: Testing in vitro showed a few CMV-associated chains specific for CMV antigens. Among TCR sequences, most were rare, though some public TCRs appeared in many donors.

V is TRBV7-3 and J is TRBJ2-3, with 9 bases fitting TRBD2. The clonotype originates from a woman aged 18-35 years in good health and CMV-seronegative. The specimen was PBMCs. CDR3: CASSQTSGSTDTQYF. In nucleotides, the CDR3 is TGTGCCAGCAGTCAAACTAGCGGGAGCACAGATACGCAGTATTTT.